This paragraph covers one T cell receptor beta chain sequence. The antigen remains undetermined. Sequencing used immunoSEQ multiplex PCR; TCRdb keeps in-frame clones, though not all of them. Found here are 2 million or so clones, 85% to 95% of them singletons; the top ten hold 0.13%. This entry is derived from a study of shared clonotypes between healthy human individuals. Notes on the study in general: Of the naive CD4 clonotypes, roughly 5% were shared across several donors.

Germline-derived CDR1 and CDR2 are MNHNS and SASEGT. V lost 4 bases to trimming and J lost 7 bases, with 23 bases between them. The CDR3 has 17 amino acids. Sequenced material: naive CD4+ T cells sorted from blood. Subset here: CD45RA+ positively selected. The chain recombines TRBV6-1 with TRBJ2-1; D may be TRBD1 (5 bases). This sequence was found in a man between 18 and 35 years old in good health. The CDR3 sequence: CASSGHRKIATMNEQFF. The CDR3 region has the DNA TGTGCCAGCAGTGGACACAGGAAAATAGCAACGATGAATGAGCAGTTCTTC.